These 10 T cell receptor beta chains were all obtained from the same sample, sequenced in a study of human T cells and chemical hapten exposure. Time point in this sample: patch test 2, 6 weeks after DPC sensitization. The treatment was: therapeutic diphenylcyclopropenone sensitization with weekly scalp DPC. TCRdb processed the RACE reads anew with MiXCR; each CDR3 protein has one entry. Of approximately 100,000 distinct CDR3 sequences listed, more than 7% are singletons. Material: whole blood, obtained in connection with sensitization to the hapten diphenylcyclopropenone (DPC). The receptors were gathered from a woman in her forties with alopecia areata. Some clones in this sample may be carry-over from other donors' samples.

This clonotype has ten or more counts. The chain couples TRBV7-8 to TRBJ2-2; D possibly matches TRBD1 or TRBD2 (5 bases each). V was shortened by 3 bases and J by 6 bases, with 14 bases between the two germline ends. This CDR3 is built from 15 residues. Germline V gives CDR1 SGHVS, CDR2 FQNEAQ. This chain's CDR3 is CASSFPGAPPGELFF. CDR3 DNA sequence: TGTGCCAGCAGCTTTCCCGGGGCCCCACCCGGGGAGCTGTTTTTT.

The chain uses TRBV27 and TRBJ2-1, with D perhaps matching TRBD2 (6 bases). The CDR3 covers 17 residues. V was cut by 2 bases and J by 0 bases, with 14 bases left in between. In germline, CDR1 is MNHEY, CDR2 SMNVEV (reference sequence). CDR3 sequence: CASSLQEGRNSYNEQFF. For the CDR3, the DNA is TGTGCCAGCAGTTTACAGGAGGGGAGGAACTCCTACAATGAGCAGTTCTTC.

V is TRBV4-2 and J is TRBJ2-1; TRBD2 matches 7 bases. Losses at the gene ends were 5 bases for V and 2 bases for J; bases not matched to a gene: 0. Per the germline V gene, CDR1 is LGHNA and CDR2 is YNFKEQ. CDR3 size: 13 residues. The CDR3 is CASSGGAYNEQFF. The CDR3 DNA sequence: TGTGCCAGCAGCGGGGGGGCCTACAATGAGCAGTTCTTC.

This clonotype was recorded many times. The CDR3 protein is CASSSQGARVNEKLFF. CDR3 sequence (DNA): TGTGCCAGCAGTTCGCAGGGGGCGCGGGTTAATGAAAAACTGTTTTTT. The chain joins TRBV27 to TRBJ1-4; 8 positions match TRBD1. The CDR3 spans 16 residues. In germline, CDR1 is MNHEY, CDR2 SMNVEV (reference sequence). J was trimmed by 4 bases and V by 4 bases; bases with no gene match: 8.

There are many counts of this clonotype. The V gene is TRBV7-9, the J gene TRBJ2-5; the match to TRBD1 covers 9 bases. The CDR3 contains 15 residues. CDR1 and CDR2 (germline): SEHNR, FQNEAQ (reference sequence). V shed 3 bases, J shed 4 bases, and the junction held 6 bases outside the gene matches. The CDR3 here is CASSFLGTGLETQYF. The CDR3 DNA reads TGTGCCAGCAGCTTCCTAGGGACAGGGCTAGAGACCCAGTACTTC.

There are a few counts of this clonotype. The genes are TRBV5-4 and TRBJ2-1; 9 positions agree with TRBD2. V shed 0 bases and J 7 bases; nucleotides not matched to a gene: 5. This CDR3 is 15 amino acids long. CDR1 and CDR2 from the germline V gene are SGHNT and YYREEE (reference sequence). The CDR3 bases are TGTGCCAGCAGCTTGGTGCCTAGCGGGGTGAATGAGCAGTTCTTC. This encodes CASSLVPSGVNEQFF.

This clonotype came up many times. V is TRBV15 and J is TRBJ1-2; TRBD1 is a possible D gene (6 bases). The CDR3 contains 16 residues. Germline values: CDR1 LNHNV, CDR2 YYDKDF (reference sequence). V dropped 0 bases and J dropped 8 bases, with 19 bases sitting between them. The CDR3 nucleotides read TGTGCCACCAGCAGAGATGCCCAACAGGGATTAGGCGGCTACACCTTC. Amino acids: CATSRDAQQGLGGYTF.

This chain links TRBV4-2 with TRBJ2-2, with 7 bases that match TRBD1. Germline trimming cut 3 bases from V and 5 bases from J; bases unmatched to any gene: 6. CDR3 length: 15 amino acids. Per the germline V gene, CDR1 is LGHNA and CDR2 is YNFKEQ. The CDR3: CASSHGSGQTGELFF. The CDR3 region has the DNA TGTGCCAGCAGCCACGGATCGGGACAGACCGGGGAGCTGTTTTTT.

This clonotype was counted at least ten times. This chain links TRBV9 with TRBJ2-7; no reliable D call. Germline-derived CDR1 and CDR2 are SGDLS and YYNGEE. The CDR3 is 14 amino acids. Between the trimmed V and J ends, which lost 0 bases and 0 bases, there was a span of 7 bases. This chain's CDR3 is CASSVEGSSYEQYF. CDR3 coding DNA: TGTGCCAGCAGCGTAGAAGGCAGCTCCTACGAGCAGTACTTC. The full variable domain, in which reference TRBV9 and TRBJ2-7 provide the parts outside the CDR3, is DSGVTQTPKHLITATGQRVTLRCSPRSGDLSVYWYQQSLDQGLQFLIQYYNGEERAKGNILERFSAQQFPDLHSELNLSSLELGDSALYFCASSVEGSSYEQYFGPGTRLTVT.

This clonotype was detected a few times. V and J are TRBV7-2 and TRBJ2-3; D is unresolved. Deletions cut 2 bases from V and 2 bases from J, with 11 bases between. This CDR3 has 15 amino acids. Germline values: CDR1 SGHTA, CDR2 FQGNSA. The CDR3 DNA follows: TGTGCCAGCAGCTTATCAGTATCAACCACAGATACGCAGTATTTT. This gives the protein CASSLSVSTTDTQYF.